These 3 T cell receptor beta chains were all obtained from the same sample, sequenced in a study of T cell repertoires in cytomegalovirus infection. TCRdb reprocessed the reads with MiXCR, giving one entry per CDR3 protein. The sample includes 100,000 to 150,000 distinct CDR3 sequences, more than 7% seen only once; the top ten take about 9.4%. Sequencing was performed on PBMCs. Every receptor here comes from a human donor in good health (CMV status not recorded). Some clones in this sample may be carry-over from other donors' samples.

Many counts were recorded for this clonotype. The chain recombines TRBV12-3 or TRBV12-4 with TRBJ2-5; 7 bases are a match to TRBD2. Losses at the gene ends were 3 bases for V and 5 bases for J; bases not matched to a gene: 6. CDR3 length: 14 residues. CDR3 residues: CASSFVLRGETQYF. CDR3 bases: TGTGCCAGCAGTTTCGTTCTGCGGGGGGAGACCCAGTACTTC.

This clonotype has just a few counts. As DNA, the CDR3 is TGTGCCAGTAGTGCCTTTGGGGGTCCTTACAATGAGCAGTTCTTC. It encodes CASSAFGGPYNEQFF. This rearrangement joins TRBV19 to TRBJ2-1; D may match TRBD1 or TRBD2 (5 bases each). The CDR3 covers 15 residues. V was cut by 5 bases and J by 4 bases, with 15 bases left in between. The germline V gene encodes CDR1 LNHDA and CDR2 SQIVND (reference sequence).

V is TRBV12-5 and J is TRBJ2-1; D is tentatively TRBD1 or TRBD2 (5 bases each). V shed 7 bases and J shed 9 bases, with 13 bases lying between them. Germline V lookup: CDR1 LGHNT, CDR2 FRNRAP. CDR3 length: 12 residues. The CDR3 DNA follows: TGTGCTAGTGCCCCCGAGGGGTTTGAGCAGTTCTTC. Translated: CASAPEGFEQFF.